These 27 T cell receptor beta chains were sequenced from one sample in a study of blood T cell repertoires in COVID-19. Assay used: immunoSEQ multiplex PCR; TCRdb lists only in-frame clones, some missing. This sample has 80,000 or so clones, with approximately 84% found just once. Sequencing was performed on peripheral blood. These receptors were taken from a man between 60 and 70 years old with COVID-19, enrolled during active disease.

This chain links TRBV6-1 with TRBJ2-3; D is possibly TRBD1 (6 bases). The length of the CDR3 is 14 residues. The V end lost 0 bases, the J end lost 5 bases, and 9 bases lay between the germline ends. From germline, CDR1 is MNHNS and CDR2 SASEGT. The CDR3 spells CASSEAVRGDTQYF. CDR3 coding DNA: TGTGCCAGCAGTGAAGCGGTCAGGGGAGATACGCAGTATTTT.

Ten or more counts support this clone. For the CDR3, the DNA is TGTGCCAGTCGAACCCCGGGACTAGCGGCGAACACCGGGGAGCTGTTTTTT. Encoded protein: CASRTPGLAANTGELFF. The chain carries TRBV11-2 and TRBJ2-2; the match to TRBD2 covers 11 bases. The length of the CDR3 is 17 residues. Germline CDR1 and CDR2: SGHAT and FQNNGV. V gave up 9 bases and J gave up 0 bases; unmatched junction bases: 9. Supplemented by reference TRBV11-2 and TRBJ2-2, the full variable domain reads EAGVAQSPRYKIIEKRQSVAFWCNPISGHATLYWYQQILGQGPKLLIQFQNNGVVDDSQLPKDRFSAERLKGVDSTLKIQPAKLEDSAVYLCASRTPGLAANTGELFFGEGSRLTVL.

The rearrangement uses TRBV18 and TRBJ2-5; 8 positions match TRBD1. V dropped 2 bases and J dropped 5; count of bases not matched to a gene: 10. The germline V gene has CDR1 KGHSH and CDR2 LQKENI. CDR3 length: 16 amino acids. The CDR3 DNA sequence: TGTGCCAGCTCACCAGAGGGCAGGGGGCCAATTGAGACCCAGTACTTC. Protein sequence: CASSPEGRGPIETQYF.

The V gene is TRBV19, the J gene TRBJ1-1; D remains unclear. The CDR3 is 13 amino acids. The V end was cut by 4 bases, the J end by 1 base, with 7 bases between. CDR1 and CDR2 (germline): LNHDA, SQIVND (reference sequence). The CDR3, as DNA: TGTGCCAGTAGTAAGACACCGAACACTGAAGCTTTCTTT. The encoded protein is CASSKTPNTEAFF.

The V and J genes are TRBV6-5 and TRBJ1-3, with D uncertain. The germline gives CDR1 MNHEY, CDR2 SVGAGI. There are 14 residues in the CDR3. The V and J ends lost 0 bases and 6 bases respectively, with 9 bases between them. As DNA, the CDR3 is TGTGCCAGCAGTTACTCTGACACGCTAAACACCATATATTTT. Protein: CASSYSDTLNTIYF.

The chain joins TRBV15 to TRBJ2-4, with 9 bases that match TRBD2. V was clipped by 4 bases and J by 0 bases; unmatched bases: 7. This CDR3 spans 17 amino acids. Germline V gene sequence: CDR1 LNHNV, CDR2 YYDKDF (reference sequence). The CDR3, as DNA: TGTGCCACCAGCACCATGACTAGCGGCCAAGCCAAAAACATTCAGTACTTC. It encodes CATSTMTSGQAKNIQYF.

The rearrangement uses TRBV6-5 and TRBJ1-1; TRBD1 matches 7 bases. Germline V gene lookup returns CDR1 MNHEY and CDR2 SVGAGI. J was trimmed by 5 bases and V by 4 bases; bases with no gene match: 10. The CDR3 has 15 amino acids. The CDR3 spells CASSSRQGMRTEAFF. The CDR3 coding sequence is TGTGCCAGCAGTTCCCGACAGGGAATGAGGACTGAAGCTTTCTTT.

CDR3 sequence reads: CASSYGTVSDEQYF. For the CDR3, the DNA is TGTGCCAGCAGTTACGGGACAGTTAGTGACGAGCAGTACTTC. The chain carries TRBV6-5 and TRBJ2-7; 7 bases agree with TRBD1. The CDR3 extends over 14 amino acids. The V gene end was trimmed by 2 bases and the J gene end by 5 bases; junction bases not matched to a gene: 6. Germline-derived CDR1 and CDR2 are MNHEY and SVGAGI.

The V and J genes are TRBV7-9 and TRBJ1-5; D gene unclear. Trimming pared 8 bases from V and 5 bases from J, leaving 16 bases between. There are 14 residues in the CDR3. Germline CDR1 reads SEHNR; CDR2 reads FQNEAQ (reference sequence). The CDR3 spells CASCSTGGDQPQHF. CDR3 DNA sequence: TGTGCCAGCTGCTCCACGGGAGGTGATCAGCCCCAGCATTTT.

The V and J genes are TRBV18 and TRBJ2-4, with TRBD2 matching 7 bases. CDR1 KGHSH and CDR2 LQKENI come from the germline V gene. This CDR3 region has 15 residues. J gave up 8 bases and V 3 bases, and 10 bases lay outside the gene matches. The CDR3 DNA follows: TGTGCCAGCTCACCCTTGACCCAGGGAGGGGACATTCAGTACTTC. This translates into CASSPLTQGGDIQYF.

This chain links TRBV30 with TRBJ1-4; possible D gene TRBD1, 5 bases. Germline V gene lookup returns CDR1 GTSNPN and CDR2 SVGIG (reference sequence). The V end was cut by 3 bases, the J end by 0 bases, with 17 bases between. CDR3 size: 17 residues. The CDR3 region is CAWSLLGGFATNEKLFF. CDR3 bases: TGTGCCTGGAGCCTCCTCGGGGGGTTTGCAACTAATGAAAAACTGTTTTTT.

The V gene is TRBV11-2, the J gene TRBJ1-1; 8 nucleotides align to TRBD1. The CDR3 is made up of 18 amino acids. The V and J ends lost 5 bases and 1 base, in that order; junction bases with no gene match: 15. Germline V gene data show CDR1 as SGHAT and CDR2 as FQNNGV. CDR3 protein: CASSHYNSRQGKNTEAFF. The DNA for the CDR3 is TGTGCCAGCAGCCACTATAATTCCCGACAGGGGAAGAACACTGAAGCTTTCTTT.

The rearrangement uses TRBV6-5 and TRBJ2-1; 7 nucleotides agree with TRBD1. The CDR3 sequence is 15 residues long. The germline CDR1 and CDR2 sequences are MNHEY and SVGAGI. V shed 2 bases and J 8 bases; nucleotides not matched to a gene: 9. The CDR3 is CASSYTRQGVDEQFF. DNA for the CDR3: TGTGCCAGCAGTTACACGCGACAGGGCGTTGATGAGCAGTTCTTC.

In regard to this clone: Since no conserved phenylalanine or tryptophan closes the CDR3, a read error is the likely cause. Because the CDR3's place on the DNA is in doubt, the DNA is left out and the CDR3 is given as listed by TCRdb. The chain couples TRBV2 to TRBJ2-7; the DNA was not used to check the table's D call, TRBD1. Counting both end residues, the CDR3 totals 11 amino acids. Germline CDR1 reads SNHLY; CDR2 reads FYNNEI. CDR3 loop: CASRQTNRGCL.

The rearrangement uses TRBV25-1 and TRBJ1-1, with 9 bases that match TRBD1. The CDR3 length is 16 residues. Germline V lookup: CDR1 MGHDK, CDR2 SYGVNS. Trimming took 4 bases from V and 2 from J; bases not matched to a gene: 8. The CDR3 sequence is CASSVTGGLGNTEAFF. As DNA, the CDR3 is TGTGCCAGCAGTGTAACAGGGGGCTTGGGAAACACTGAAGCTTTCTTT.

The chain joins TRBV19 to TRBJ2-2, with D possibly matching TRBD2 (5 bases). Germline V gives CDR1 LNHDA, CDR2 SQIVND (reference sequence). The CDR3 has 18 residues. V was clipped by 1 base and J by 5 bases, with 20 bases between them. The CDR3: CASSIAPRYIGRTGELFF. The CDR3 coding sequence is TGTGCCAGTAGTATAGCCCCCAGATATATAGGGAGAACCGGGGAGCTGTTTTTT.

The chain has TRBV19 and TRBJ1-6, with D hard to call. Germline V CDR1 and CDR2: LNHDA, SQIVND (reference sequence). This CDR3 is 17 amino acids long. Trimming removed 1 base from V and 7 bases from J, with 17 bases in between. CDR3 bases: TGTGCCAGTAGTATAGGGGTTGTGCAGGCAAACAATTCACCCCTCCACTTT. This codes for CASSIGVVQANNSPLHF.

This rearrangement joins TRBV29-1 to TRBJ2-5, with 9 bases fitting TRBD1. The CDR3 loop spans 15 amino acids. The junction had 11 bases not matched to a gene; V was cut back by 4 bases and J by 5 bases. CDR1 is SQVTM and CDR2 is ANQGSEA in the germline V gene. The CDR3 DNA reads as TGCAGCGTTGTTTACAGGGGGCAGGGTGCGGAGACCCAGTACTTC. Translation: CSVVYRGQGAETQYF.

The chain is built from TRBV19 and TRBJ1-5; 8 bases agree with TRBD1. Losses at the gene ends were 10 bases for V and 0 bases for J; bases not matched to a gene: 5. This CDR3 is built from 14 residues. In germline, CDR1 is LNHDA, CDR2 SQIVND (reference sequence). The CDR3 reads CATKTGDSNQPQHF. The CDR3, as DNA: TGTGCCACTAAGACAGGGGATAGCAATCAGCCCCAGCATTTT.

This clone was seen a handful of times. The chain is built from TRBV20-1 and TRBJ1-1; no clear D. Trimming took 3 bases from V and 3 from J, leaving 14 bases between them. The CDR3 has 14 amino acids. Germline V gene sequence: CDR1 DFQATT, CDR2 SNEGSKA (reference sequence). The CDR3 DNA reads TGCAGTGCTAGTCACGGAGGGTGGGACACTGAAGCTTTCTTT. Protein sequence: CSASHGGWDTEAFF.

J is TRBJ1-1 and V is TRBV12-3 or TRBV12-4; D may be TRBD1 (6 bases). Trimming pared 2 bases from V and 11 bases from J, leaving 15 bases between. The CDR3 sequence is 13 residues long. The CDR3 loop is CASSLTRGQPAFF. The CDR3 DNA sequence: TGTGCCAGCAGTTTAACCAGGGGCCAACCGGCTTTCTTT.

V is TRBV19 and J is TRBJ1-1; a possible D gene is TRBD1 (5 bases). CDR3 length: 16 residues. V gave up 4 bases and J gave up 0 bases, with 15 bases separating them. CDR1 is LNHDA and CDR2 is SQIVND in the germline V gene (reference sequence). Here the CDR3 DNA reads TGTGCCAGTAGTACCGAAGGGGCCAATCTGAACACTGAAGCTTTCTTT. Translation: CASSTEGANLNTEAFF.

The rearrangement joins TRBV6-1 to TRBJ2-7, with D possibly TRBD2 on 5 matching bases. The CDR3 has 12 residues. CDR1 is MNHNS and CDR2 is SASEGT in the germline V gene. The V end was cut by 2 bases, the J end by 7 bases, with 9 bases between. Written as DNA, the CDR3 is TGTGCCAGCAGTGAATTCAGGACTGAGCAGTACTTC. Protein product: CASSEFRTEQYF.

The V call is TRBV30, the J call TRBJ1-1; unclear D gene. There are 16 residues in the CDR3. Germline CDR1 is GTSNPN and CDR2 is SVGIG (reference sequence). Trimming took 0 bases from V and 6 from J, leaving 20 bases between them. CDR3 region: CAWSVLGGTPRPEAFF. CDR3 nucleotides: TGTGCCTGGAGTGTACTAGGCGGCACCCCAAGGCCTGAAGCTTTCTTT.

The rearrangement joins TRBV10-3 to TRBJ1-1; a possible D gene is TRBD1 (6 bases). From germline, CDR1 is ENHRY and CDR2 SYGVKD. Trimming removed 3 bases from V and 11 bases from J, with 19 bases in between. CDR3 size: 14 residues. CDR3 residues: CAISESAGAETAFF. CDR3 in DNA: TGTGCCATCAGTGAATCGGCGGGGGCGGAGACGGCTTTCTTT.

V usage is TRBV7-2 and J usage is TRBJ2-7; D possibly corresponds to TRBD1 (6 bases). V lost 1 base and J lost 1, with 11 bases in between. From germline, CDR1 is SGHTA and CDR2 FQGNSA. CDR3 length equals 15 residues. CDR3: CASSLERTDSYEQYF. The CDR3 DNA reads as TGTGCCAGCAGCTTAGAAAGGACAGATTCCTACGAGCAGTACTTC. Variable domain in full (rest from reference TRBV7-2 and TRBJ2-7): GAGVSQSPSNKVTEKGKDVELRCDPISGHTALYWYRQSLGQGLEFLIYFQGNSAPDKSGLPSDRFSAERTGGSVSTLTIQRTQQEDSAVYLCASSLERTDSYEQYFGPGTRLTVT.

CDR3 loop: CASNGQWEQNTIYF. CDR3 nucleotides: TGTGCCAGTAACGGACAGTGGGAGCAAAACACCATATATTTT. The rearrangement uses TRBV19 and TRBJ1-3; tentatively, D is TRBD1 (6 bases). Looked up from germline, CDR1 is LNHDA and CDR2 is SQIVND (reference sequence). V lost 7 bases and J 6 bases, leaving 16 bases between the germline ends. There are 14 residues in the CDR3.